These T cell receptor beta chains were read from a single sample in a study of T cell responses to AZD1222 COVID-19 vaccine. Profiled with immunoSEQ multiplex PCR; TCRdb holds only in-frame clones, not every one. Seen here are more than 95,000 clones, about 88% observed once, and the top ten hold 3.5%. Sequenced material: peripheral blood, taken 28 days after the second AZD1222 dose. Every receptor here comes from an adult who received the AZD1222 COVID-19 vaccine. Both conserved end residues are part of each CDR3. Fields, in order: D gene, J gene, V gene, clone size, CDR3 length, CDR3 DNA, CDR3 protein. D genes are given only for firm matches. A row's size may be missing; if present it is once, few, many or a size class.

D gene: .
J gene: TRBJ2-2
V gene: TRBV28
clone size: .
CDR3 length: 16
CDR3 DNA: TGTGCCAGCAGTTTATGGCAGGGGCTCGGCACCGGGGAGCTGTTTTTT
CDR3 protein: CASSLWQGLGTGELFF

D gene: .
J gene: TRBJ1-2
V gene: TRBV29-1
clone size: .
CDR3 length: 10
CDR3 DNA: TGCAGCGTTATGAAGGATGGCTACACCTTC
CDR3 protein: CSVMKDGYTF

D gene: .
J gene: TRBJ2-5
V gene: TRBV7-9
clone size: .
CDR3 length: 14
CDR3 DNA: TGTGCCAGCAGCCTCCGAGGGTCCCAAGAGACCCAGTACTTC
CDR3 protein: CASSLRGSQETQYF

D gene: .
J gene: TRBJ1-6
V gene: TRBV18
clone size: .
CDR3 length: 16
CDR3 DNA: TGTGCCAGCTCACCGGCAGTGGCAGTCTATAATTCACCCCTCCACTTT
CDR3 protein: CASSPAVAVYNSPLHF

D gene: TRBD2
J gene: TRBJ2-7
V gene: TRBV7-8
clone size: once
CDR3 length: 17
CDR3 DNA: TGTGCCAGCAGCCGGGGGGAGGTAGCGGGGCTCTCCTACGAGCAGTACTTC
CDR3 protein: CASSRGEVAGLSYEQYF

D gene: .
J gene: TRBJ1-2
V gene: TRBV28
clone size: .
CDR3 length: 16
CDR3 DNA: TGTGCCAGCAGTTTAAGGTTACACACCAGGAACTATGGCTACACCTTC
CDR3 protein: CASSLRLHTRNYGYTF

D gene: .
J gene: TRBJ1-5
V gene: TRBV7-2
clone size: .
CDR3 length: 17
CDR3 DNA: TGTGCCAGCAGCTTAGAAATAGGTGCAGGGGACAATCAGCCCCAGCATTTT
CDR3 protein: CASSLEIGAGDNQPQHF

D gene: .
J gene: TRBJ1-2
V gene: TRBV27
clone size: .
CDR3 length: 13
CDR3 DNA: TGTGCCAGCAGTTTATCGACAAACTATGGCTACACCTTC
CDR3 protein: CASSLSTNYGYTF

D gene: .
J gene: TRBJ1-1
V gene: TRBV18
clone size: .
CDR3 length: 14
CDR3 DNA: TGTGCCAGCTCACCTTCCGGCCGAAACACTGAAGCTTTCTTT
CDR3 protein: CASSPSGRNTEAFF

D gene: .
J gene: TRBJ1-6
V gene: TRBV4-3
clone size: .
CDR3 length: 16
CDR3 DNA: TGCGCCAGCAGCCAAGTCGGGGGCCCGGGGGTATCACCCCTCCACTTT
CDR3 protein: CASSQVGGPGVSPLHF

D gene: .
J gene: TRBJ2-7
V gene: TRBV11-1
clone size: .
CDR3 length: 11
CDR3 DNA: TGTGCCAGCAGCCCGAATGGGGACCAGTACTTC
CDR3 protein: CASSPNGDQYF

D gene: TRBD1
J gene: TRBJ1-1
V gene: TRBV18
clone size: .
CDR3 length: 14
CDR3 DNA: TGTGCCAGCTCGCCCGGGACAGCGAACACTGAAGCTTTCTTT
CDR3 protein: CASSPGTANTEAFF

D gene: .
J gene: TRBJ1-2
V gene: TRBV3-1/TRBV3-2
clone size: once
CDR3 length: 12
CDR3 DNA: TGTGCCAGCAGCCAAGCAGGGAATGGCTACACCTTC
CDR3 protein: CASSQAGNGYTF

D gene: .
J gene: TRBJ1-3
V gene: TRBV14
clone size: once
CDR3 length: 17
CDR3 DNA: TGTGCCAGCAGCCAAGAGCGGGACTGGGGATCTGGAAACACCATATATTTT
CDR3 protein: CASSQERDWGSGNTIYF

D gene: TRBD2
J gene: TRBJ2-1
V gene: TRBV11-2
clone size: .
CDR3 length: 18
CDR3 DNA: TGTGCCAGCAGCCCACTTAGACTAGCGGGGGGGTACTACAATGAGCAGTTCTTC
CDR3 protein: CASSPLRLAGGYYNEQFF

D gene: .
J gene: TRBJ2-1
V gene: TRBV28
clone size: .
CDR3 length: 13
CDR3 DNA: TGTGCCACCCTACGACTAATCTACAATGAGCAGTTCTTC
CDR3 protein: CATLRLIYNEQFF

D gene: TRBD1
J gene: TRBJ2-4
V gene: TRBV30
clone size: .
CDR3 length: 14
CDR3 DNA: TGTGCCTGGGGGACAGGGGCGGCCAAAAACATTCAGTACTTC
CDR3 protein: CAWGTGAAKNIQYF

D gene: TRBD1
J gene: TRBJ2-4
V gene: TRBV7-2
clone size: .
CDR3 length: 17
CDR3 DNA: TGTGCCAGCAGCCGGCGGGACAGGGGTACAGCCAAAAACATTCAGTACTTC
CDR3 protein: CASSRRDRGTAKNIQYF

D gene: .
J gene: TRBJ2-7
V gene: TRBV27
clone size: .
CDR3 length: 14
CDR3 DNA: TGTGCCAGCAGTTTACTAGGACAAAGCTACGAGCAGTACTTC
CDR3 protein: CASSLLGQSYEQYF

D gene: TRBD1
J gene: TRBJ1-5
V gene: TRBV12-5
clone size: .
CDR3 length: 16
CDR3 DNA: TGTGCTAGTGGTTTGGGGACAGGGGGCGGTAATCAGCCCCAGCATTTT
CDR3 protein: CASGLGTGGGNQPQHF

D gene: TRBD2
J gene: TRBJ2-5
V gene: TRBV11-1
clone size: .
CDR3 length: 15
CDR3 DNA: TGTGCCAGCAGCTTTTTGGCGGGGGGCCAAGAGACCCAGTACTTC
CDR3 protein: CASSFLAGGQETQYF

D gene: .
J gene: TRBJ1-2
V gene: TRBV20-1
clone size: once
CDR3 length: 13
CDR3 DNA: TGCAGTGCTAGTCAGACAGGTCACTATGGCTACACCTTC
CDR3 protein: CSASQTGHYGYTF

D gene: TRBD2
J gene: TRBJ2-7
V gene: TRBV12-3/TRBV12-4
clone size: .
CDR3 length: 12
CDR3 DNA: TGTGCCAGCACACGGGGGGGCTACGAGCAGTACTTC
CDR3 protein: CASTRGGYEQYF

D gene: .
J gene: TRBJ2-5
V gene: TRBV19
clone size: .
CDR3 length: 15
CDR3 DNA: TGTGCCAGTAGTATTGCCAGGGTCAGCACAGAGACCCAGTACTTC
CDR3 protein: CASSIARVSTETQYF

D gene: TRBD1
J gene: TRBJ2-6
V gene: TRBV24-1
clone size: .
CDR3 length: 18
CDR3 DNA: TGTGCCACCAGTGATTTGGACCCCGACAGGGCTGGGGCCAACGTCCTGACTTTC
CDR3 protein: CATSDLDPDRAGANVLTF

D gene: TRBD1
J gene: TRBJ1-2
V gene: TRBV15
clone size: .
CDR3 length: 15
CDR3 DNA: TGTGCCACCAGCAGATCCGGGACAGGGGTCTATGGCTACACCTTC
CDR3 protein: CATSRSGTGVYGYTF

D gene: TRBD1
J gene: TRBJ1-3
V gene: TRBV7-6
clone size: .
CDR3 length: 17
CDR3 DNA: TGTGCCAGCAGCTTAAGTGGGACAGGGGCGTCTGGAAACACCATATATTTT
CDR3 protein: CASSLSGTGASGNTIYF

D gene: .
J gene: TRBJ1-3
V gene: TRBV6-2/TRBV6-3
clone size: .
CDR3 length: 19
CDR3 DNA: TGTGCCAGCAGTAACCTCGGTTCGGGGCGAAGATCCTCTGGAAACACCATATATTTT
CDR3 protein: CASSNLGSGRRSSGNTIYF

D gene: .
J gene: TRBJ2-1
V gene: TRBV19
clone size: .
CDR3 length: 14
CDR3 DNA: TGTGCCAGTAGTATAGGCGGGAAATACAATGAGCAGTTCTTC
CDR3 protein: CASSIGGKYNEQFF

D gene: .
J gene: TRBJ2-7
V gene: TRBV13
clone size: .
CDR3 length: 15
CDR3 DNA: TGTGCCAGCAGCCCGAGGGACGCAAATTCCTACGAGCAGTACTTC
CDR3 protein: CASSPRDANSYEQYF

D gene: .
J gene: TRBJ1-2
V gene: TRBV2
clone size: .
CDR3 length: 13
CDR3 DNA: TGTGCCAGCAGTGACCCAGGGAGCTATGGCTACACCTTC
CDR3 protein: CASSDPGSYGYTF

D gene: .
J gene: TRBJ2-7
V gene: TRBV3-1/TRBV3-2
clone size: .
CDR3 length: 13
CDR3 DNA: TGTGCCAGCAGCCAAGGGGAAGGATCCGAGCAGTACTTC
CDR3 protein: CASSQGEGSEQYF

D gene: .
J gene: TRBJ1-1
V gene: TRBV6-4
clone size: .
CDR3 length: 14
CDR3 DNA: TGTGCCAGCAGTGACGAGGGGGAGAACACTGAAGCTTTCTTT
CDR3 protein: CASSDEGENTEAFF

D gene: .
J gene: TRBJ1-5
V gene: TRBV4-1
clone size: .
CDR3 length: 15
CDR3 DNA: TGCGCCAGCAGCCAAACAGGGAAGGGCAATCAGCCCCAGCATTTT
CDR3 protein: CASSQTGKGNQPQHF

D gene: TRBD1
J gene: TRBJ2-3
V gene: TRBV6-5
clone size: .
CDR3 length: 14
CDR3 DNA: TGTGCCAGCAGTTACGACAGGGGCACAGATACGCAGTATTTT
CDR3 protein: CASSYDRGTDTQYF